The rows below give T cell receptor beta chains drawn from one sample of a study of cytomegalovirus exposure and HLA in healthy donors. Clones were read by immunoSEQ multiplex PCR, and TCRdb kept only the in-frame ones, dropping some. This repertoire shows around 300,000 clones, roughly 88% found once; its top ten account for approximately 0.96%. The source material was PBMCs. Source of these receptors: a man in his thirties or forties in good health and CMV-seronegative. Each CDR3 is given with its conserved first and last residue. Not every row has a clone size; where given, it reads once, few, many or a size class.

j_gene | abundance | v_gene | CDR3aa
TRBJ1-1 | . | TRBV25-1 | CASSESQGKYVEAFF
TRBJ1-1 | . | TRBV19 | CASSIDPGQGFTEAFF
TRBJ2-1 | . | TRBV2 | CASSVQGARGNEQFF
TRBJ1-2 | . | TRBV6-6 | CASSYSDRERVF
TRBJ2-1 | . | TRBV29-1 | CSVHTGTSGGAYDNEQFF
TRBJ1-5 | . | TRBV4-3 | CASSQDYTRQPQHF
TRBJ2-5 | . | TRBV19 | CASSIGQGRSVETQYF
TRBJ2-7 | . | TRBV5-1 | CASSLRGHEQYF
TRBJ2-1 | . | TRBV4-3 | CASSQDHRQGYNEQFF
TRBJ2-7 | . | TRBV6-1 | CARWDSPYYEQYF
TRBJ2-2 | . | TRBV5-1 | CASSLLGQGDTGELFF
TRBJ2-3 | . | TRBV27 | CASSLSVSQGADTQYF
TRBJ2-3 | . | TRBV2 | CASRKEGLERDTQYF
TRBJ2-5 | . | TRBV7-8 | CASSTGAWETQYF
TRBJ1-1 | . | TRBV25-1 | CASSESKAGTGDSEAFF
TRBJ2-7 | . | TRBV6-5 | CASSPDRTIYEQYF
TRBJ1-5 | . | TRBV11-2 | CASSVQGSGGPQHF
TRBJ1-2 | . | TRBV7-9 | CASTQSGVRNYGYTF
TRBJ2-3 | . | TRBV10-1 | CASSASGGAGDTQYF
TRBJ1-4 | . | TRBV7-8 | CASSTGDYREEKLFF
TRBJ2-1 | . | TRBV15 | CATSGTSGEGNEQFF
TRBJ2-7 | . | TRBV25-1 | CASSEYRFGGEQYF
TRBJ1-3 | . | TRBV19 | CASSPEGQRGNTIYF
TRBJ2-5 | . | TRBV7-6 | CASSLALAAGVRQETQYF
TRBJ2-3 | once | TRBV27 | CASTVGQGGDTQYF
TRBJ1-2 | . | TRBV10-3 | CAISESGPLSSYTF
TRBJ2-3 | . | TRBV7-2 | CASSLEAAYLDTQYF
TRBJ2-1 | . | TRBV5-1 | CASSFGLAGGTYNEQFF
TRBJ2-6 | . | TRBV7-9 | CASSLSGQVLSGANVLTF
TRBJ2-3 | few | TRBV7-6 | CASSLVRDYPDTQYF
TRBJ2-7 | . | TRBV5-1 | CASSFNENEQYF
TRBJ1-1 | . | TRBV18 | CASSPANTEAFF
TRBJ2-7 | . | TRBV12-5 | CASGLRRDEQYF
TRBJ1-4 | . | TRBV2 | CASTFSGTVNEKLFF
TRBJ1-1 | . | TRBV6-1 | CASKTTGNTEAFF
TRBJ1-6 | . | TRBV18 | CASDRGDRSNSPLHF